This record covers a single TCR beta chain. As yet, its antigen is unknown. The sample is drawn from a study of vaccination effects on CD4 cells after COVID-19. The study, taken as a whole, reports: Healthy vaccinees had only 1 of 255 vaccine-induced clones cross-react with common cold coronaviruses. Late post-vaccination samples showed marked contraction of infection- and vaccine-induced clones.

Within the ViraFEST assay, antigen-specific CD4+ T cells underwent expansion with viral peptide pools prior to sequencing. CD4+ T cell isolation took place after 10 days of culture. Vaccine recipients lacked prior SARS-CoV-2 infection and had negative nucleocapsid antibodies. In the cultures, half the medium was exchanged for IL-2 medium on days 3 and 7. The method was immunoSEQ multiplex PCR; TCRdb's version includes in-frame clones alone and lacks a portion of them. Among 67,000 or so clones listed, approximately 70% were seen once. Trimming removed 6 bases at V and 3 bases at J, with 11 bases between. This CDR3 region has 13 residues. Germline V gives CDR1 SGHTA, CDR2 FQGNSA.

This sequence joins TRBV7-2 and TRBJ2-5; D is perhaps TRBD1 (5 bases). The sequenced sample was CD4+ T cells from PBMCs cultured with HCoV-OC43 spike peptides, obtained before COVID-19 vaccination. Subset described: HCoV-OC43 spike overlapping peptide pool stimulation. This sequence was found in a human donor who received a COVID-19 vaccine. The CDR3 protein is CASSRDREETQYF. The DNA of the CDR3 is TGTGCCAGCAGTCGCGACAGAGAAGAGACCCAGTACTTC. Filled out from reference TRBV7-2 and TRBJ2-5, the complete variable domain reads GAGVSQSPSNKVTEKGKDVELRCDPISGHTALYWYRQSLGQGLEFLIYFQGNSAPDKSGLPSDRFSAERTGGSVSTLTIQRTQQEDSAVYLCASSRDREETQYFGPGTRLLVL.